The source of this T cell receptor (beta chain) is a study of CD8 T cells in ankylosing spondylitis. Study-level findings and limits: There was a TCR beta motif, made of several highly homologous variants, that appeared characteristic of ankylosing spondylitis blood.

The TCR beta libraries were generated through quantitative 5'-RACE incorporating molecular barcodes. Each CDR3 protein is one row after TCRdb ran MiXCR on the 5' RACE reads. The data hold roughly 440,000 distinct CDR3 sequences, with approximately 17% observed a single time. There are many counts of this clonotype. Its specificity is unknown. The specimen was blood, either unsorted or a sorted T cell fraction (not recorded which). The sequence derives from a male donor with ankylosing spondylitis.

CDR3 in amino acids: CASSLNRNGEKLFF. The CDR3 region has the DNA TGTGCCAGCAGTTTAAACAGAAACGGGGAAAAACTGTTTTTT. The V gene is TRBV12-3 or TRBV12-4, the J gene TRBJ1-4; D is ambiguous. The CDR3 sequence is 14 residues long. The V end was cut by 2 bases, the J end by 8 bases, with 12 bases between.